Sequencing of this TCR beta chain was carried out in a study of T cells after yellow fever vaccination. This clonotype has only a few counts. Its antigen is currently unknown. Trimming took off 5 bases at V and 6 bases at J, with 15 bases between the two ends. Germline V CDR1 and CDR2: SGHAT, FQNNGV. The CDR3 is 14 residues long. TCRdb re-called the 5' RACE reads with MiXCR, one entry per CDR3 protein. The sample has hundreds of thousands of distinct CDR3 sequences, approximately 13% seen once. Study findings and constraints: The study found a weaker secondary response that peaked faster, day 5 versus 15.

This TCR came from a man in his thirties or forties who received the YFV17D yellow fever vaccine. This specimen was PBMCs, taken on the day of the yellow fever booster vaccination. J is TRBJ2-3 and V is TRBV11-2; possibly TRBD1 for D (7 bases). The CDR3 coding sequence is TGTGCCAGCAGCCCTTGGGACAGCGGGGATACGCAGTATTTT. The encoded protein is CASSPWDSGDTQYF.